This T cell receptor beta chain is drawn from a study of human T cells and chemical hapten exposure. This CDR3 has 13 amino acids. The germline V gene has CDR1 DFQATT and CDR2 SNEGSKA (reference sequence). V lost 4 bases and J lost 5; bases outside the gene matches: 7. A single record per CDR3 protein comes from TCRdb applying MiXCR to the RACE reads. This table holds around 300,000 distinct CDR3 sequences, around 5.5% found once. The table lists this clonotype with a few counts. The time point was: pre-sensitization, week 0. As to treatment: therapeutic diphenylcyclopropenone sensitization with weekly scalp DPC.

The rearrangement uses TRBV20-1 and TRBJ2-7; the match to TRBD1 covers 8 bases. This specimen consisted of whole blood, obtained in connection with sensitization to the hapten diphenylcyclopropenone (DPC). The origin of this receptor is a woman aged 18 to 35 with alopecia areata. Some clones in this sample may be carry-over from other donors' samples. Here the CDR3 reads CSATDRVVHEQYF. The DNA for the CDR3 is TGCAGTGCTACGGACAGGGTGGTCCACGAGCAGTACTTC.